These 28 T cell receptor beta chains were all obtained from the same sample, sequenced in a study of T-cell memory formation after mild COVID-19. TCRdb re-derived calls from the 5' RACE reads in MiXCR, one entry per CDR3 protein. The sample carries 350,000 to 450,000 distinct CDR3 sequences, 28% recorded once. Specimen: PBMCs or a T cell subset sorted from them (not recorded which). These receptors all stem from an adult woman who had mild COVID-19 (a few samples of this study predate the infection). Cell type and time point are not known.

This clonotype was counted between two and nine times. V and J are TRBV6-1 and TRBJ2-7; the D gene is possibly TRBD2 (5 bases). With 0 bases removed from V and 6 bases from J, the gap between germline ends came to 18 bases. Germline V gene lookup returns CDR1 MNHNS and CDR2 SASEGT. This CDR3 spans 16 amino acids. Here the CDR3 reads CASSEAQDFRGGEQYF. As DNA, the CDR3 is TGTGCCAGCAGTGAAGCGCAGGACTTCCGAGGAGGCGAGCAGTACTTC.

The chain uses TRBV6-2 or TRBV6-3 and TRBJ2-1; D not certain. The V and J ends lost 0 bases and 12 bases respectively, with 9 bases between them. This CDR3 comprises 12 residues. Looked up from germline, CDR1 is MNHEY and CDR2 is SVGEGT. The CDR3 sequence is CASSYSALGQFF. CDR3 coding DNA: TGTGCCAGCAGTTACTCAGCGCTGGGGCAGTTCTTC.

This clonotype was counted only a few times. This chain uses TRBV24-1 with TRBJ1-5; D ambiguous. V dropped 7 bases and J dropped 6 bases, with 9 bases sitting between them. CDR1 and CDR2 (germline): KGHDR, SFDVKD. The CDR3 length is 12 residues. CDR3 bases: TGTGCCACCAGCAAGGCGGGTCAGCCCCAGCATTTT. Its translation: CATSKAGQPQHF.

In this sample, this clonotype turned up a few times. V is TRBV5-1 and J is TRBJ2-7, with D possibly being TRBD1 or TRBD2 (5 bases each). V shed 4 bases and J shed 3 bases, with 17 bases lying between them. The CDR3 is 15 residues long. Germline CDR1 and CDR2: SGHRS and YFSETQ. The CDR3 reads CASSIGTGDRYEQYF. CDR3 nucleotides: TGCGCCAGCAGCATAGGGACCGGAGATCGCTACGAGCAGTACTTC.

The J gene is TRBJ2-7, the V gene TRBV5-1, with a tentative D call TRBD1 (6 bases). The CDR3 totals 14 residues. Germline V lookup: CDR1 SGHRS, CDR2 YFSETQ. The germline V and J ends were trimmed by 5 bases and 3 bases, with 15 bases remaining between them. The CDR3 nucleotides read TGCGCCAGCAGTCCCCGGACAGATAACTACGAGCAGTACTTC. The encoded protein is CASSPRTDNYEQYF.

This clonotype showed up just a few times. The CDR3 DNA reads TGTGCCAGCAGCCCCTCCGGGACAGGGGGCAGCGAGACCCAGTACTTC. Encoded protein: CASSPSGTGGSETQYF. The chain employs TRBV7-3 and TRBJ2-5; TRBD1 agrees at 12 bases. Trimming removed 5 bases from V and 5 bases from J; junction bases left unmatched: 9. The CDR3 covers 16 residues. Germline V CDR1 and CDR2: SGHTA, FQGTGA. The whole variable domain, remainder taken from reference TRBV7-3 and TRBJ2-5, is GAGVSQTPSNKVTEKGKYVELRCDPISGHTALYWYRQSLGQGPEFLIYFQGTGAADDSGLPNDRFFAVRPEGSVSTLKIQRTERGDSAVYLCASSPSGTGGSETQYFGPGTRLLVL.

CDR3 sequence (DNA): TGTGCCAGCAGCCCCGGTGGAGGGAGAAACAATGAGCAGTTCTTC. The encoded protein is CASSPGGGRNNEQFF. The rearrangement links TRBV3-1 to TRBJ2-1; a possible D gene is TRBD2 (6 bases). Germline lookup yields CDR1 LGHDT and CDR2 YNNKEL (reference sequence). Deletions cut 4 bases from V and 5 bases from J, with 15 bases between. The CDR3 length is 15 residues.

The rearrangement joins TRBV29-1 to TRBJ1-2; possibly TRBD1 for D (6 bases). There are 12 residues in the CDR3. Germline V lookup: CDR1 SQVTM, CDR2 ANQGSEA. Trimming pared 7 bases from V and 4 bases from J, leaving 13 bases between. The DNA for the CDR3 is TGCAGCGGGGACACAGGTTCCTATGGCTACACCTTC. As protein: CSGDTGSYGYTF.

The chain links TRBV24-1 to TRBJ2-3; D is possibly TRBD2 (7 bases). The CDR3 length is 14 residues. The V and J ends lost 8 bases and 1 base respectively, with 12 bases between them. The germline gives CDR1 KGHDR, CDR2 SFDVKD. The CDR3: CATNGGRGTDTQYF. The CDR3 DNA sequence: TGTGCCACCAACGGGGGGCGGGGCACAGATACGCAGTATTTT.

The J gene is TRBJ2-4, the V gene TRBV14; 7 bases are a match to TRBD2. Trimming took 0 bases from V and 0 from J; bases not matched to a gene: 11. Germline CDR1 is SGHDN and CDR2 is FVKESK. The CDR3 is 19 residues long. CDR3 nucleotide sequence: TGTGCCAGCAGCCAAGAAGTCTATAGGGAGGGGCTAGCCAAAAACATTCAGTACTTC. Encoded protein: CASSQEVYREGLAKNIQYF.

This clonotype was seen only a few times. This rearrangement joins TRBV7-2 to TRBJ2-5; D may be TRBD1 or TRBD2 (5 bases each). CDR3 length equals 13 residues. V was cut by 4 bases and J by 5 bases, with 11 bases left in between. Germline CDR1 reads SGHTA; CDR2 reads FQGNSA. CDR3 residues: CASSYGEGETQYF. The DNA of the CDR3 is TGTGCCAGCAGCTACGGAGAGGGGGAGACCCAGTACTTC.

The table lists this clonotype with a few counts. This rearrangement joins TRBV7-9 to TRBJ2-7; 7 bases are shared with TRBD1. The CDR3 runs to 16 residues. V shed 5 bases and J 2 bases; nucleotides not matched to a gene: 12. Germline-derived CDR1 and CDR2 are SEHNR and FQNEAQ (reference sequence). This CDR3 reads CASSPQIGTDAYEQYF. Here the CDR3 DNA reads TGTGCCAGCAGCCCGCAGATAGGGACAGATGCCTACGAGCAGTACTTC.

This clonotype was picked up a small number of times. The chain uses TRBV9 and TRBJ2-5, with 7 bases identical to TRBD1. This CDR3 is built from 14 residues. Germline V gene lookup returns CDR1 SGDLS and CDR2 YYNGEE. Trimming at V came to 3 bases and at J to 2 bases, leaving 4 bases not matched to a gene. CDR3 loop: CASSESRGQETQYF. The CDR3 coding sequence is TGTGCCAGCAGCGAGAGCAGGGGGCAAGAGACCCAGTACTTC.

This clonotype occurred a few times. The chain links TRBV7-2 to TRBJ2-2; 11 bases map to TRBD2. The CDR3 is made up of 15 amino acids. Per germline, CDR1 SGHTA and CDR2 FQGNSA. V lost 5 bases to trimming and J lost 8 bases; unmatched junction nucleotides: 7. The CDR3 DNA follows: TGTGCCAGCAGCCCGAGGCCTAGCGGGAGGGGGGAGCTGTTTTTT. This gives the protein CASSPRPSGRGELFF.

This clonotype occurred a few times. The V gene is TRBV24-1, the J gene TRBJ2-2; 7 positions agree with TRBD1. The germline gives CDR1 KGHDR, CDR2 SFDVKD. The CDR3 consists of 18 residues. V shed 0 bases and J 5 bases; nucleotides not matched to a gene: 11. The CDR3 loop reads CATSDLPTATGSTGELFF. The CDR3 nucleotides are TGTGCCACCAGTGATTTGCCTACAGCGACAGGGTCAACCGGGGAGCTGTTTTTT.

V is TRBV20-1 and J is TRBJ2-1; 11 bases are shared with TRBD2. Germline assignment: CDR1 DFQATT and CDR2 SNEGSKA (reference sequence). Trimming took 5 bases from V and 6 from J; bases not matched to a gene: 3. CDR3 length: 13 amino acids. CDR3 nucleotides: TGCAGTGCTTGGCTAGCGGGAGGCAATGAGCAGTTCTTC. It encodes CSAWLAGGNEQFF.

This clonotype was seen more than once but under ten times. The genes are TRBV7-6 and TRBJ2-1; 8 bases map to TRBD1. Trimming removed 5 bases from V and 7 bases from J; junction bases left unmatched: 10. CDR3 length: 15 residues. In germline, CDR1 is SGHVS, CDR2 FNYEAQ. Written as DNA, the CDR3 is TGTGCCAGCAGCGGTTATTCGACAGGGGCGAATGAGCAGTTCTTC. The encoded protein is CASSGYSTGANEQFF.

The J gene is TRBJ2-6, the V gene TRBV4-3; D may correspond to TRBD1 or TRBD2 (5 bases each). V gave up 4 bases and J gave up 4 bases, with 14 bases separating them. The length of the CDR3 is 16 residues. In germline, CDR1 is LGHNA, CDR2 YSLEER. The CDR3 loop reads CASSRGAGVGANVLTF. The CDR3, as DNA: TGCGCCAGCAGCCGGGGCGCCGGGGTCGGGGCCAACGTCCTGACTTTC.

This clonotype appeared a few times. The rearrangement links TRBV5-1 to TRBJ1-3, with unresolved D. Per germline, CDR1 SGHRS and CDR2 YFSETQ. V was shortened by 7 bases and J by 1 base, with 18 bases between the two germline ends. There are 16 residues in the CDR3. This CDR3 is CASAPGGSLSGNTIYF. The CDR3 DNA is TGCGCCAGCGCCCCAGGTGGATCTCTATCTGGAAACACCATATATTTT. The entire variable domain, with the rest obtained from reference TRBV5-1 and TRBJ1-3, is as follows: KAGVTQTPRYLIKTRGQQVTLSCSPISGHRSVSWYQQTPGQGLQFLFEYFSETQRNKGNFPGRFSGRQFSNSRSEMNVSTLELGDSALYLCASAPGGSLSGNTIYFGEGSWLTVV.

There are many counts of this clonotype. The genes are TRBV4-1 and TRBJ2-7, with a weak D call TRBD2 (5 bases). V was clipped by 0 bases and J by 2 bases, with 17 bases between them. Per germline, CDR1 MGHRA and CDR2 YSYEKL. The CDR3 is 17 amino acids. Here the CDR3 reads CASSQDSEGLYPYEQYF. CDR3 coding DNA: TGCGCCAGCAGCCAAGATTCTGAGGGCTTGTATCCCTACGAGCAGTACTTC.

This clonotype was found a few times. CDR3: CSARVRPQETQYF. CDR3 in DNA: TGCAGTGCTAGAGTCAGGCCCCAAGAGACCCAGTACTTC. This chain uses TRBV20-1 with TRBJ2-5; D is uncertain. Germline loops: CDR1 DFQATT, CDR2 SNEGSKA (reference sequence). The CDR3 extends over 13 amino acids. Deletions cut 1 base from V and 1 base from J, with 7 bases between.

A word on this clonotype: At one end, the junction sequence differs from germline, possibly due to a read error. The chain employs TRBV7-3 and TRBJ2-5; weak D call: TRBD2 (6 bases). The CDR3 covers 15 residues. CDR1 and CDR2 (germline): SGHTA, FQGTGA. CDR3 bases: TGTGCCAGCAGCTCATCCGGGACTTCCGGGGAGACCAAGTACTTC. Translation: CASSSSGTSGETKYF.

The chain is built from TRBV4-1 and TRBJ1-1; D possibly corresponds to TRBD1 (5 bases). Trimming removed 1 base at V and 4 bases at J, with 7 bases between. The CDR3 spans 13 residues. The V gene's germline CDR1 is MGHRA and CDR2 YSYEKL. The CDR3 loop reads CASSQARGTEAFF. CDR3 nucleotide sequence: TGCGCCAGCAGCCAAGCGAGGGGCACTGAAGCTTTCTTT.

V is TRBV5-1 and J is TRBJ2-1; 7 positions match TRBD1. Germline assignment: CDR1 SGHRS and CDR2 YFSETQ. J was trimmed by 0 bases and V by 2 bases; bases with no gene match: 5. This CDR3 is built from 16 residues. For the CDR3, the DNA is TGCGCCAGCAGCTTTTCGGGACAGAGCTCCTACAATGAGCAGTTCTTC. It codes for CASSFSGQSSYNEQFF.

V is TRBV6-5 and J is TRBJ2-7; TRBD2 matches 12 bases. Germline V gene data show CDR1 as MNHEY and CDR2 as SVGAGI. This CDR3 region has 15 residues. J was trimmed by 3 bases and V by 6 bases; bases with no gene match: 6. The chain's CDR3 is CASREGTSGFYEQYF. DNA of the CDR3: TGTGCCAGCAGGGAGGGGACTAGCGGGTTCTACGAGCAGTACTTC.

The genes are TRBV7-9 and TRBJ2-7, with 8 bases identical to TRBD2. In germline, CDR1 is SEHNR, CDR2 FQNEAQ (reference sequence). The CDR3 runs to 14 residues. The J segment lost 4 bases and the V segment lost 4 bases, leaving 6 bases of the junction unmatched. The CDR3 region is CASSSAGAAYEQYF. The CDR3 DNA reads TGTGCCAGCAGCTCAGCGGGAGCGGCTTACGAGCAGTACTTC.

V gene TRBV6-5 combines with J gene TRBJ2-1, with 7 nucleotides matching TRBD2. Germline CDR1 reads MNHEY; CDR2 reads SVGAGI. This CDR3 is 15 amino acids long. With V trimmed by 6 bases and J by 5 bases, 10 bases remained unmatched. The CDR3 nucleotides read TGTGCCAGCAGAGCTAGCGGCCGCCTCAACAATGAGCAGTTCTTC. Its protein product is CASRASGRLNNEQFF.

This clonotype has only a few counts. The rearrangement uses TRBV4-3 and TRBJ2-2; no clear D gene. Germline V gene lookup returns CDR1 LGHNA and CDR2 YSLEER. The CDR3 is 16 amino acids. Trimming took off 0 bases at V and 4 bases at J, with 12 bases between the two ends. In DNA form, the CDR3 reads TGCGCCAGCAGCCAAGATCTGGGCAGCCGCACCGGGGAGCTGTTTTTT. It is translated as CASSQDLGSRTGELFF.